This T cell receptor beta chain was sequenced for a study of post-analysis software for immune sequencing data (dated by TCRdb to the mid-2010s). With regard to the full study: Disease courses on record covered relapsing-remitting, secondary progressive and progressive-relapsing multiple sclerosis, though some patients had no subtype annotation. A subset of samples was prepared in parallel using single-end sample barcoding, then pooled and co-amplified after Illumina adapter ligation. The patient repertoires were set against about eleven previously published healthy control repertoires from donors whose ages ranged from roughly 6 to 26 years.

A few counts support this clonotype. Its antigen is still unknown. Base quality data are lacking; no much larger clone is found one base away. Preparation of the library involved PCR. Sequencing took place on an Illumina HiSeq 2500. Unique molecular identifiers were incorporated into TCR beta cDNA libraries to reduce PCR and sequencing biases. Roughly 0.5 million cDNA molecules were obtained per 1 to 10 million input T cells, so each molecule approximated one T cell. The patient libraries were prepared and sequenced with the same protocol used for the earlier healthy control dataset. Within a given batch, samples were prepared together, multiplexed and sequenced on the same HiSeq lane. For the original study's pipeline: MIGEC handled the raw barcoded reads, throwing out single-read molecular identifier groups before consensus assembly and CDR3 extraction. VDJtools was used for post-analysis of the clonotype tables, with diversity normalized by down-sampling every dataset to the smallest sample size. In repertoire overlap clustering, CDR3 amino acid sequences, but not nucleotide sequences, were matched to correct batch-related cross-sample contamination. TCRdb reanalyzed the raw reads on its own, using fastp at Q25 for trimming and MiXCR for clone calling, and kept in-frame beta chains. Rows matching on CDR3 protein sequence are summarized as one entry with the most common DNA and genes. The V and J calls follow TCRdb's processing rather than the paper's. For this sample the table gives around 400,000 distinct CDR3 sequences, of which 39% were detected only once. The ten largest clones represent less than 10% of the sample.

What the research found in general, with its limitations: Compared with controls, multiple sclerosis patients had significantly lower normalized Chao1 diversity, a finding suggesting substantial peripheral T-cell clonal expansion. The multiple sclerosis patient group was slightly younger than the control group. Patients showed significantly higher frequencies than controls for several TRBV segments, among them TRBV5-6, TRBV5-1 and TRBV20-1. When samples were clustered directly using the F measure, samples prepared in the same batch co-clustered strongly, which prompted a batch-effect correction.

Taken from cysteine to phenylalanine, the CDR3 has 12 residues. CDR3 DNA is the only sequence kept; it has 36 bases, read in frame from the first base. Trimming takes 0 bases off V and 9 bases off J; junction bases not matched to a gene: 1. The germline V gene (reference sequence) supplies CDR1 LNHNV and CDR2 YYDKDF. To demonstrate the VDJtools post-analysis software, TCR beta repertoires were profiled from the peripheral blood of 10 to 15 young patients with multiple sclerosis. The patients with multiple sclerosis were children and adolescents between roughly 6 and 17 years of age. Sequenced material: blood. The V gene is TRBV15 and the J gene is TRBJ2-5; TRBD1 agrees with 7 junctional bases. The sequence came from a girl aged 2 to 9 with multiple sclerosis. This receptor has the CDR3 CATSREDRAQYF. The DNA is TGTGCCACCAGCAGAGAAGACAGGGCCCAGTACTTC.